This T cell receptor beta chain comes out of a study of OX40 agonist ivuxolimab in advanced cancers. Overall study context: Patients' therapy was ivuxolimab, an antibody that acts as an agonist of OX40 (CD134). Regarding the study as a whole: Dosing at 0.1 to 3.0 mg/kg was accompanied by clonal expansion of CD4+ and CD8+ blood T cells by week 6.

TCRdb's table, derived via immunoSEQ multiplex PCR, lists solely in-frame clones and lacks some. The table includes around 80,000 clones, about nine tenths detected once. Germline assignment: CDR1 MGHRA and CDR2 YSYEKL. V was cut by 3 bases and J by 3 bases, with 9 bases left in between. The CDR3 runs to 14 residues. Worth noting for this clone: Its matching antigen is unknown.

Here the sequenced sample was CD4+ or CD8+ T cells sorted from blood, taken in a trial of the OX40 agonist ivuxolimab. The J gene is TRBJ1-3, the V gene TRBV4-1; D is possibly TRBD1 (6 bases). The sequence was obtained from an adult with an advanced solid tumor such as melanoma, head and neck, liver or kidney cancer. The CDR3 nucleotides read TGCGCCAGCAGCCAGAGGGGGGGTGGAAACACCATATATTTT. This codes for CASSQRGGGNTIYF.